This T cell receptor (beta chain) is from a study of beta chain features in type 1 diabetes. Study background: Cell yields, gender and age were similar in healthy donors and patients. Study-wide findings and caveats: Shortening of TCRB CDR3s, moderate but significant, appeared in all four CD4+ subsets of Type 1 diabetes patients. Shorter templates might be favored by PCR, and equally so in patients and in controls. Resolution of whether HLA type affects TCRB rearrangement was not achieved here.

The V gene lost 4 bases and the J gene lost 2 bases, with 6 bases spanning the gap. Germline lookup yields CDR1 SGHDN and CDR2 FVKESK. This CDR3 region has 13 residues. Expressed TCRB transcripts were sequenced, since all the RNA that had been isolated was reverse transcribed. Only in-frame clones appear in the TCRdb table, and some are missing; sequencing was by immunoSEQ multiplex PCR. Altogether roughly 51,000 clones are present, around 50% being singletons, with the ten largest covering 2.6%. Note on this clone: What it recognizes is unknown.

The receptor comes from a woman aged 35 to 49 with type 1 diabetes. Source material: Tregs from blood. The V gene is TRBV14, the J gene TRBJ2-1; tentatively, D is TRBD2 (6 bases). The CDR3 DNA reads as TGTGCCAGCAGCCGGACTACCTACAATGAGCAGTTCTTC. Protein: CASSRTTYNEQFF.